Presented here are 15 T cell receptor beta chains from one specimen sequenced in a study of blood T cells in healthy people across ages. The authors ran a second PCR of about 6 to 11 cycles using a sample-barcoded 5' primer and a J-beta primer mix. One entry per CDR3 protein, called by TCRdb with MiXCR from the 5' RACE reads. Counted here are over 600,000 distinct CDR3 sequences, about 56% occurring once; the ten biggest clones make up about a quarter. The sample consisted of blood. The source is a man aged 35 to 55 in good health.

There are a few counts of this clonotype. This rearrangement joins TRBV27 to TRBJ2-1; no firm D call. From germline, CDR1 is MNHEY and CDR2 SMNVEV (reference sequence). The V and J ends lost 8 bases and 2 bases respectively, with 10 bases between them. The CDR3 runs to 13 residues. This CDR3 is CASSSIPYNEQFF. The CDR3 DNA is TGTGCCAGCTCATCCATCCCCTACAATGAGCAGTTCTTC.

The rearrangement uses TRBV6-1 and TRBJ1-2, with a possible D match to TRBD1 (5 bases). The CDR3 consists of 13 residues. The germline V and J ends were trimmed by 3 bases and 8 bases, with 13 bases remaining between them. CDR1 and CDR2 from the germline V gene are MNHNS and SASEGT. The CDR3 nucleotides read TGTGCCAGCAGTGACGGGGGGGGTCAAGGCTACACCTTC. This sequence encodes CASSDGGGQGYTF.

The chain uses TRBV19 and TRBJ2-1, with a possible D match to TRBD2 (6 bases). The J call may be incorrect, as the DNA end agrees better with TRBJ2-7. The CDR3 is made up of 16 amino acids. Germline V gene data show CDR1 as LNHDA and CDR2 as SQIVND (reference sequence). DNA for the CDR3: TGTGCCAGTAGTATCGTTAGCGGAAGCTCCTACAATGAGCAGTACTTC. This translates into CASSIVSGSSYNEQYF.

The gene calls are TRBV6-6 and TRBJ2-3, with D possibly being TRBD1 or TRBD2 (6 bases each). Trimming left V 7 bases short and J 0 bases short, with 14 bases between. The CDR3 is 15 amino acids. Germline assignment: CDR1 MNHNY and CDR2 SVGAGI (reference sequence). CDR3 sequence (DNA): TGTGCCAGCAAACGGGGGCGGAGCAGCACAGATACGCAGTATTTT. It yields the protein CASKRGRSSTDTQYF.

This clonotype appeared once. The chain combines TRBV4-3 with TRBJ2-1, with TRBD2 matching over 11 bases. Germline lookup yields CDR1 LGHNA and CDR2 YSLEER. With V trimmed by 0 bases and J by 4 bases, 5 bases remained unmatched. The CDR3 is made up of 17 amino acids. This CDR3 reads CASSQDFRLAGYNEQFF. The CDR3 DNA reads as TGCGCCAGCAGCCAAGATTTTAGACTAGCGGGATACAATGAGCAGTTCTTC.

The gene calls are TRBV5-1 and TRBJ2-7; tentatively, D is TRBD1 or TRBD2 (5 bases each). Germline CDR1 is SGHRS and CDR2 is YFSETQ. The CDR3 is 18 amino acids. V was pared by 3 bases and J by 2 bases, with 24 bases between. The CDR3 DNA reads TGCGCCAGCAGCTGCCCCTCCGACAGACTAACCACCACCTACGAGCAGTACTTC. This encodes CASSCPSDRLTTTYEQYF.

The chain joins TRBV9 to TRBJ1-2, with D unclear. The CDR3 covers 13 residues. Trimming removed 0 bases from V and 8 bases from J, with 11 bases in between. CDR1 and CDR2 from the germline V gene are SGDLS and YYNGEE. Here the CDR3 reads CASSVAGMWGYTF. The DNA for the CDR3 is TGTGCCAGCAGCGTAGCGGGAATGTGGGGCTACACCTTC.

This clonotype has ten or more counts. This rearrangement joins TRBV7-8 to TRBJ2-2, with 9 positions matching TRBD1. The CDR3 length is 13 residues. V lost 8 bases to trimming and J lost 7 bases; unmatched junction nucleotides: 5. From germline, CDR1 is SGHVS and CDR2 FQNEAQ. The chain's CDR3 is CASRGTGIGELFF. CDR3 in DNA: TGTGCCAGCCGCGGGACAGGGATCGGGGAGCTGTTTTTT.

This chain joins TRBV12-3 or TRBV12-4 and TRBJ1-5, with 9 positions matching TRBD1. V dropped 4 bases and J dropped 3; count of bases not matched to a gene: 4. The CDR3 loop spans 15 amino acids. The CDR3 protein is CASSSWTGDNQPQHF. As DNA, the CDR3 is TGTGCCAGCAGTTCCTGGACAGGGGACAATCAGCCCCAGCATTTT.

This sequence joins TRBV20-1 and TRBJ1-1; D uncertain. V lost 1 base, J lost 3 bases, and 3 bases lay in between. CDR1 and CDR2 (germline): DFQATT, SNEGSKA (reference sequence). The CDR3 is 11 residues long. The CDR3 loop reads CSARGHTEAFF. The CDR3 coding sequence is TGCAGTGCTAGAGGTCACACTGAAGCTTTCTTT.

The V and J genes are TRBV29-1 and TRBJ2-5; D is undetermined. The V end lost 4 bases, the J end lost 5 bases, and 11 bases lay between the germline ends. Germline-derived CDR1 and CDR2 are SQVTM and ANQGSEA. This CDR3 region has 12 residues. Here the CDR3 DNA reads TGCAGCGTTGTAGCTGCTACGGAGACCCAGTACTTC. Its protein is CSVVAATETQYF.

This clonotype has just one count. V and J are TRBV20-1 and TRBJ2-7; D may be TRBD1 (6 bases). This CDR3 has 14 residues. Germline loops: CDR1 DFQATT, CDR2 SNEGSKA (reference sequence). Trimming pared 3 bases from V and 0 bases from J, leaving 12 bases between. CDR3 in DNA: TGCAGTGCTAGTCTCGGGACAAACTCCTACGAGCAGTACTTC. Protein sequence: CSASLGTNSYEQYF.

The chain joins TRBV12-3 or TRBV12-4 to TRBJ2-6; no firm D call. The CDR3 contains 11 residues. V was trimmed by 4 bases and J by 13 bases, leaving 8 bases between them. The CDR3 region has the DNA TGTGCCAGCAGTTCAGTTCAAGTCCTGACTTTC. This encodes CASSSVQVLTF.

This chain links TRBV7-2 with TRBJ2-1, with 10 bases identical to TRBD2. CDR3 size: 15 residues. Germline V lookup: CDR1 SGHTA, CDR2 FQGNSA. Trimming removed 5 bases from V and 7 bases from J; junction bases left unmatched: 8. The CDR3 loop is CASSPLAGSWNEQFF. CDR3 nucleotides: TGTGCCAGCAGCCCACTAGCGGGGTCATGGAATGAGCAGTTCTTC.

The chain couples TRBV5-4 to TRBJ2-3; 11 positions match TRBD2. Losses at the gene ends were 3 bases for V and 1 base for J; bases not matched to a gene: 10. This CDR3 is 18 amino acids long. Germline V gene data show CDR1 as SGHNT and CDR2 as YYREEE (reference sequence). The CDR3 here is CASSSGLAVGGGTDTQYF. DNA of the CDR3: TGTGCCAGCAGCTCGGGACTAGCGGTCGGGGGGGGCACAGATACGCAGTATTTT.